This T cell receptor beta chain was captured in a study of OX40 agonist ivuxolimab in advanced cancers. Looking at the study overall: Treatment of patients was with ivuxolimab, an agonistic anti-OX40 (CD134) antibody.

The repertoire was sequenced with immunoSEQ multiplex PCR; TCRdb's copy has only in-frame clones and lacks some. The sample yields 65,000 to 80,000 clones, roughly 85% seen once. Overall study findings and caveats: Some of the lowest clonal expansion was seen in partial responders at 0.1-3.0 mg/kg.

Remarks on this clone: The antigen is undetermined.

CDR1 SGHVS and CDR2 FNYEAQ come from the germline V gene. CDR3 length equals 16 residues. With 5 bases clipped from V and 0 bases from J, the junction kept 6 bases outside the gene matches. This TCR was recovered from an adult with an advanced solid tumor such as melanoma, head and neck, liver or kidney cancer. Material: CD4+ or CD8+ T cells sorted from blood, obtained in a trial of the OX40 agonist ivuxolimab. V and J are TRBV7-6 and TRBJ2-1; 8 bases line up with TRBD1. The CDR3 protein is CASSPGQGSSYNEQFF. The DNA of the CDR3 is TGTGCCAGCAGCCCCGGACAGGGAAGCTCCTACAATGAGCAGTTCTTC.